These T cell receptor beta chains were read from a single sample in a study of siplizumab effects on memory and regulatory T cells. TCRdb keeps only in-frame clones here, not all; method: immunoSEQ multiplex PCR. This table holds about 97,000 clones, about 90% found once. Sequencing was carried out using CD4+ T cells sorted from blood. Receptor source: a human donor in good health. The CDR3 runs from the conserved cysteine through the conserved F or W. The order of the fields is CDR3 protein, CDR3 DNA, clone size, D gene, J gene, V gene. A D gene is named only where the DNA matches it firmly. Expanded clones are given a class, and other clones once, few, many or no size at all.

CASSLQGTYEQYF,TGTGCCAGCAGCTTACAGGGTACCTACGAGCAGTACTTC,NA,NA,TRBJ2-7,TRBV5-5
CASSPPRASGSNEQFF,TGTGCCAGCAGCCCTCCCCGGGCTAGCGGGAGCAATGAGCAGTTCTTC,NA,TRBD2,TRBJ2-1,TRBV9
CASSRGYGGGPQETQYF,TGTGCCAGCTCACGAGGGTACGGGGGGGGACCCCAAGAGACCCAGTACTTC,NA,TRBD2,TRBJ2-5,TRBV18
CASSSAGGKETQYF,TGTGCCAGCAGCTCAGCGGGAGGGAAAGAGACCCAGTACTTC,NA,TRBD2,TRBJ2-5,TRBV5-4
CAISETTGVVSYEQYF,TGTGCCATCAGTGAGACAACAGGGGTGGTGTCCTACGAGCAGTACTTC,NA,TRBD1,TRBJ2-7,TRBV10-3
CASSSLQDPSYGYTF,TGTGCCAGCTCATCCCTCCAGGACCCCTCCTATGGCTACACCTTC,NA,NA,TRBJ1-2,TRBV18
CASSLVGQGEEKLFF,TGTGCCAGCAGTTTGGTGGGACAGGGAGAAGAAAAACTGTTTTTT,NA,TRBD1,TRBJ1-4,TRBV28
CASSLGAVPQFF,TGCGCCAGCAGCTTGGGTGCGGTTCCGCAGTTCTTC,NA,NA,TRBJ2-1,TRBV5-1
CASSPAIGTGNTEAFF,TGTGCCAGCAGCCCAGCTATCGGGACGGGGAACACTGAAGCTTTCTTT,NA,NA,TRBJ1-1,TRBV11-1
CASSRVGETQYF,TGTGCCAGCAGCCGGGTGGGGGAGACCCAGTACTTC,NA,NA,TRBJ2-5,TRBV14
CASSPRGAGSDYGYTF,TGTGCCAGCAGCCCCCGGGGTGCGGGATCTGACTATGGCTACACCTTC,NA,NA,TRBJ1-2,TRBV7-6
CASSQGVQRNTEAFF,TGTGCCAGCAGCCAAGGCGTCCAGAGGAACACTGAAGCTTTCTTT,once,NA,TRBJ1-1,TRBV14
CASRAEGRSEAFF,TGCGCCAGCAGGGCGGAAGGGCGGTCTGAAGCTTTCTTT,NA,NA,TRBJ1-1,TRBV5-1
CASSPLPPSRVLTRTGNSPLHF,TGTGCCAGCTCACCCCTACCTCCCTCTCGCGTCCTCACTCGAACAGGCAATTCACCCCTCCACTTT,NA,NA,TRBJ1-6,TRBV18
CASSLDERAKLFF,TGTGCCAGCAGCTTAGATGAGAGGGCTAAACTGTTTTTT,once,NA,TRBJ1-4,TRBV7-9
CASRIAGSRSDTQYF,TGCGCCAGCAGGATAGCGGGAAGTAGGTCAGATACGCAGTATTTT,NA,TRBD2,TRBJ2-3,TRBV4-1
CASSFLAEPSTDTQYF,TGTGCCAGCAGCTTTCTAGCGGAGCCGAGCACAGATACGCAGTATTTT,NA,TRBD2,TRBJ2-3,TRBV7-9
CASDGHAEQFF,TGTGCCTCAGACGGGCACGCTGAGCAGTTCTTC,NA,NA,TRBJ2-1,TRBV28
CASSSETSSSFSVWFF,TGTGCCAGTAGTTCGGAGACTAGTTCCAGTTTTAGTGTGTGGTTCTTC,NA,NA,TRBJ2-1,TRBV19
CASSYSGVETQYF,TGTGCCAGCAGTTACTCGGGGGTCGAGACCCAGTACTTC,once,NA,TRBJ2-5,TRBV6-6
CASSFITSGYTDTQYF,TGTGCCAGCAGTTTTATTACTAGCGGTTACACAGATACGCAGTATTTT,NA,TRBD2,TRBJ2-3,TRBV27
CASSTSFEQYF,TGTGCCAGCAGCACGAGTTTCGAGCAGTACTTC,NA,NA,TRBJ2-7,TRBV28
CASSASNRGRGQYQETQYF,TGTGCCAGCAGTGCCTCCAACCGGGGGAGGGGACAGTACCAAGAGACCCAGTACTTC,NA,NA,TRBJ2-5,TRBV6-1
CASSFGGGLNEQFF,TGCGCCAGCAGCTTTGGTGGGGGATTAAATGAGCAGTTCTTC,NA,NA,TRBJ2-1,TRBV5-1
CASTSGGNSNQPQHF,TGTGCCAGCACCTCGGGGGGTAATAGCAATCAGCCCCAGCATTTT,NA,NA,TRBJ1-5,TRBV28
CASSLFATSYEQYF,TGTGCCAGCAGTTTATTCGCGACCTCCTACGAGCAGTACTTC,NA,NA,TRBJ2-7,TRBV27
CASSINRAVIDGYTF,TGTGCCAGTAGTATAAACAGGGCTGTAATTGATGGCTACACCTTC,NA,NA,TRBJ1-2,TRBV19
CSVETGFNSGNTIYF,TGCAGCGTTGAGACAGGGTTTAATTCTGGAAACACCATATATTTT,NA,TRBD1,TRBJ1-3,TRBV29-1
CASSPHPTRIQETQYF,TGTGCCAGCAGCCCCCACCCTACACGGATCCAAGAGACCCAGTACTTC,NA,NA,TRBJ2-5,TRBV14
CASRIDRGPSGKLFF,TGTGCCAGCCGGATTGACAGGGGGCCCTCGGGAAAACTGTTTTTT,NA,TRBD1,TRBJ1-4,TRBV2